These 20 T cell receptor beta chains came from one sample sequenced in a study of T cell changes during pregnancy in multiple sclerosis. The data were produced by immunoSEQ multiplex PCR, yet TCRdb's version contains in-frame clones alone and is incomplete. The sample comprises about 89,000 clones, 90% to 95% of which are singletons, and 0.84% rests with the top ten. Sequenced here: peripheral blood, sampled in the third trimester of pregnancy. These receptors all stem from a female donor with multiple sclerosis, enrolled in a pregnancy study.

Only a few counts were recorded for this clone. The chain joins TRBV10-1 to TRBJ1-5, with D perhaps TRBD1 (5 bases). V was clipped by 5 bases and J by 4 bases, with 9 bases between them. Germline V lookup: CDR1 WNHNN, CDR2 SYGVQD (reference sequence). This CDR3 has 13 residues. CDR3 protein: CASSIGVNQPQHF. CDR3 nucleotide sequence: TGCGCCAGCAGTATAGGGGTTAATCAGCCCCAGCATTTT.

The CDR3 bases are TGTGCCAGCAGTTACTCGAGCGGGGAGACCCAGTACTTC. It encodes CASSYSSGETQYF. This chain connects TRBV6-5 to TRBJ2-5; D is possibly TRBD2 (6 bases). With 0 bases removed from V and 5 bases from J, the gap between germline ends came to 7 bases. This CDR3 has 13 residues. Germline CDR1 MNHEY, CDR2 SVGAGI.

The chain recombines TRBV10-1 with TRBJ2-1, with D possibly matching TRBD2 (7 bases). Germline values: CDR1 WNHNN, CDR2 SYGVQD (reference sequence). This CDR3 contains 16 residues. V gave up 6 bases and J gave up 2 bases, with 17 bases separating them. CDR3 residues: CASSEGGGAAYNEQFF. The DNA of the CDR3 is TGCGCCAGCAGCGAGGGAGGGGGGGCTGCCTACAATGAGCAGTTCTTC.

In DNA form, the CDR3 reads TGCGCCAGCAGCTTATACCTTAAAATGGACAGGACCTCTGGGGCCAACGTCCTGACTTTC. Translating gives CASSLYLKMDRTSGANVLTF. The V and J genes are TRBV5-1 and TRBJ2-6; 7 nucleotides line up with TRBD1. V was clipped by 2 bases and J by 0 bases; unmatched bases: 14. The CDR3 runs 20 residues. The germline gives CDR1 SGHRS, CDR2 YFSETQ.

This sequence joins TRBV27 and TRBJ2-7, with a weak D call TRBD2 (6 bases). CDR1 is MNHEY and CDR2 is SMNVEV in the germline V gene (reference sequence). The CDR3 length is 15 residues. The germline V and J ends were trimmed by 1 base and 3 bases, with 13 bases remaining between them. The CDR3 nucleotides are TGTGCCAGCAGTTTATTCGGGGGTGCCGGCTACGAGCAGTACTTC. Protein: CASSLFGGAGYEQYF.

The chain has TRBV11-2 and TRBJ2-5; 12 nucleotides match TRBD2. TRBJ2-7 matches the DNA end more closely, so the J call is doubtful. Germline V gene sequence: CDR1 SGHAT, CDR2 FQNNGV. The CDR3 runs 14 residues. The CDR3 DNA follows: TGTGCCAGCGAACTAGCGGGAGGTTCATACGAGCAGTACTTC. This translates into CASELAGGSYEQYF.

The rearrangement links TRBV5-4 to TRBJ1-1, with TRBD1 matching 9 bases. V trimming: 1 base; J trimming: 7 bases; junction bases outside the gene matches: 8. This CDR3 contains 15 residues. Germline values: CDR1 SGHNT, CDR2 YYREEE (reference sequence). The CDR3 reads CASSLPGQGRNEAFF. The CDR3 region has the DNA TGTGCCAGCAGCTTGCCGGGACAGGGAAGGAATGAAGCTTTCTTT. The whole variable domain, filled in from reference TRBV5-4 and TRBJ1-1, reads ETGVTQSPTHLIKTRGQQVTLRCSSQSGHNTVSWYQQALGQGPQFIFQYYREEENGRGNFPPRFSGLQFPNYSSELNVNALELDDSALYLCASSLPGQGRNEAFFGQGTRLTVV.

The genes are TRBV27 and TRBJ1-2; D might be TRBD1 (6 bases). From germline, CDR1 is MNHEY and CDR2 SMNVEV (reference sequence). Trimming shortened V by 5 bases and J by 8 bases, and 12 bases separated the two germline ends. The CDR3 contains 12 residues. The CDR3 reads CASSPNREGYTF. CDR3 sequence (DNA): TGTGCCAGCAGTCCCAACAGGGAGGGCTACACCTTC.

This clone appeared a single time. V and J are TRBV19 and TRBJ2-7, with a possible D match to TRBD2 (6 bases). Per germline, CDR1 LNHDA and CDR2 SQIVND (reference sequence). This CDR3 spans 13 amino acids. V lost 5 bases and J lost 3, with 11 bases in between. CDR3 residues: CASSYSGDYEQYF. The CDR3 DNA sequence: TGTGCCAGTAGTTATTCGGGGGACTACGAGCAGTACTTC. Using reference TRBV19 and TRBJ2-7 for the parts outside the CDR3, the full variable domain is DGGITQSPKYLFRKEGQNVTLSCEQNLNHDAMYWYRQDPGQGLRLIYYSQIVNDFQKGDIAEGYSVSREKKESFPLTVTSAQKNPTAFYLCASSYSGDYEQYFGPGTRLTVT.

The rearrangement links TRBV5-4 to TRBJ2-7, with 7 bases matching TRBD2. Germline-derived CDR1 and CDR2 are SGHNT and YYREEE (reference sequence). There are 15 residues in the CDR3. J lost 1 base, V lost 4 bases, and 8 bases had no gene match. CDR3 sequence reads: CASSPQWGGSYEQYF. The CDR3 DNA sequence: TGTGCCAGCAGCCCCCAATGGGGGGGTTCCTACGAGCAGTACTTC.

CDR3 loop: CASSRTSPGELFF. Written as DNA, the CDR3 is TGTGCCAGCAGCCGGACTAGCCCCGGGGAGCTGTTTTTT. V and J are TRBV2 and TRBJ2-2; 8 bases fit TRBD2. There are 13 residues in the CDR3. J lost 6 bases, V lost 6 bases, and 3 bases had no gene match. The germline gives CDR1 SNHLY, CDR2 FYNNEI.

The chain recombines TRBV19 with TRBJ2-2, with TRBD2 matching over 10 bases. CDR3 length: 15 amino acids. The germline CDR1 and CDR2 sequences are LNHDA and SQIVND (reference sequence). Losses at the gene ends were 3 bases for V and 3 bases for J; bases not matched to a gene: 1. CDR3 DNA sequence: TGTGCCAGTAGTATTCTAGCGGGAGACACCGGGGAGCTGTTTTTT. It encodes CASSILAGDTGELFF. Using reference TRBV19 and TRBJ2-2 for the parts outside the CDR3, the full variable domain is DGGITQSPKYLFRKEGQNVTLSCEQNLNHDAMYWYRQDPGQGLRLIYYSQIVNDFQKGDIAEGYSVSREKKESFPLTVTSAQKNPTAFYLCASSILAGDTGELFFGEGSRLTVL.

This clone was counted a single time. This rearrangement joins TRBV9 to TRBJ2-7; 10 bases fit TRBD2. Trimming at V came to 0 bases and at J to 3 bases, leaving 6 bases not matched to a gene. This CDR3 is built from 16 residues. Germline CDR1 and CDR2: SGDLS and YYNGEE. DNA for the CDR3: TGTGCCAGCAGCGTAGATACTAGCGGGGCACGCTACGAGCAGTACTTC. Translated, it gives CASSVDTSGARYEQYF.

CDR3 coding DNA: TGTGCCAGCAGTTTCCGTATGAAAAGGCAGGGAAGATACGAGCAGTACTTC. Its protein is CASSFRMKRQGRYEQYF. The chain joins TRBV28 to TRBJ2-7, with D tentatively TRBD1 (5 bases). The length of the CDR3 is 17 residues. Germline CDR1 is MDHEN and CDR2 is SYDVKM. Between the trimmed V and J ends, which lost 3 bases and 4 bases, there was a span of 22 bases.

The rearrangement joins TRBV6-6 to TRBJ2-3, with D maybe TRBD2 (5 bases). This CDR3 is built from 15 residues. CDR1 and CDR2 from the germline V gene are MNHNY and SVGAGI (reference sequence). V was cut by 5 bases and J by 2 bases, with 14 bases left in between. CDR3: CASSRVGSVTDTQYF. CDR3 coding DNA: TGTGCCAGCAGTCGTGTGGGGAGTGTCACAGATACGCAGTATTTT.

The table lists this clone with a count of one. This chain uses TRBV6-1 with TRBJ2-1; 7 nucleotides match TRBD1. The junction had 10 bases not matched to a gene; V was cut back by 7 bases and J by 7 bases. CDR3 size: 14 residues. The germline gives CDR1 MNHNS, CDR2 SASEGT. The CDR3 loop is CASNRGGRRNEQFF. In DNA, the CDR3 is TGTGCCAGCAACAGAGGGGGCCGTCGGAATGAGCAGTTCTTC.

This chain joins TRBV5-1 and TRBJ1-2, with 9 bases matching TRBD1. V shed 3 bases, J shed 9 bases, and the junction held 9 bases outside the gene matches. This CDR3 spans 14 amino acids. Germline assignment: CDR1 SGHRS and CDR2 YFSETQ. The CDR3 region is CASSSPGQGGRYTF. The CDR3 DNA reads TGCGCCAGCAGCTCCCCGGGACAGGGTGGTCGCTACACCTTC.

CDR3 sequence (DNA): TGTGCCAGCAGGCAAGCCCTAGCGGGAGAGGAAGAGACCCAGTACTTC. Its protein is CASRQALAGEEETQYF. The chain recombines TRBV7-9 with TRBJ2-5, with 10 bases fitting TRBD2. With V trimmed by 6 bases and J by 3 bases, 10 bases remained unmatched. CDR1 and CDR2 (germline): SEHNR, FQNEAQ (reference sequence). The CDR3 contains 16 residues.

The chain carries TRBV4-3 and TRBJ1-1; D is ambiguous. This CDR3 is built from 15 residues. V shed 0 bases and J shed 1 base, with 9 bases lying between them. Germline CDR1 is LGHNA and CDR2 is YSLEER. CDR3 nucleotides: TGCGCCAGCAGCCAAGACCGGTTCCCGAACACTGAAGCTTTCTTT. Its protein is CASSQDRFPNTEAFF.

This clone was recorded only once. The chain employs TRBV30 and TRBJ2-7; no clear D. V lost 1 base, J lost 3 bases, and 4 bases lay in between. The germline gives CDR1 GTSNPN, CDR2 SVGIG (reference sequence). There are 11 residues in the CDR3. In DNA form, the CDR3 reads TGTGCCTGGAGTGCAATCTACGAGCAGTACTTC. Amino acid sequence: CAWSAIYEQYF.